The 22 T cell receptor beta chains below were found in one sample sequenced in a study of blood T cell repertoires in COVID-19. The table came from immunoSEQ multiplex PCR; TCRdb's copy has only in-frame clones and leaves some out. The table lists over 90,000 clones, 82% of them singletons, with approximately 6.8% in the top ten. The source material was peripheral blood. The receptors stem from a man in his fifties with active or convalescent COVID-19.

The genes are TRBV11-2 and TRBJ2-6; D is undetermined. The germline V gene has CDR1 SGHAT and CDR2 FQNNGV. The CDR3 extends over 15 amino acids. Trimming removed 2 bases at V and 3 bases at J, with 8 bases between. This CDR3 is CASSLQVFGANVLTF. The CDR3 DNA reads TGTGCCAGCAGCTTACAGGTCTTTGGGGCCAACGTCCTGACTTTC.

V and J are TRBV5-5 and TRBJ2-7; the match to TRBD1 covers 7 bases. V lost 5 bases and J lost 3; bases outside the gene matches: 14. Per germline, CDR1 SGHKS and CDR2 YYEKEE (reference sequence). This CDR3 comprises 16 residues. Here the CDR3 reads CASSFLGQDLYYEQYV. Written as DNA, the CDR3 is TGTGCCAGCAGTTTCCTAGGACAGGACCTTTACTACGAGCAGTACGTC.

The rearrangement links TRBV18 to TRBJ2-7, with 8 nucleotides matching TRBD1. The CDR3 is 14 residues long. J was trimmed by 6 bases and V by 2 bases; bases with no gene match: 6. Per the germline V gene, CDR1 is KGHSH and CDR2 is LQKENI. The CDR3 bases are TGTGCCAGCTCACCAAAAGACAGGGGAGGCGAGCAGTACGTC. Translation gives CASSPKDRGGEQYV.

This chain uses TRBV10-3 with TRBJ1-2; D may be TRBD1 (6 bases). The CDR3 is 12 residues long. The V gene lost 2 bases and the J gene lost 8 bases, with 9 bases spanning the gap. Germline-derived CDR1 and CDR2 are ENHRY and SYGVKD. In nucleotides, the CDR3 is TGTGCCATCAGTGAGACAGGGTGGGGCTACACCTTC. Its translation: CAISETGWGYTF.

This clone appeared a few times. V and J are TRBV20-1 and TRBJ1-1, with D possibly being TRBD1 (5 bases). Trimming took off 3 bases at V and 6 bases at J, with 23 bases between the two ends. There are 16 residues in the CDR3. Germline assignment: CDR1 DFQATT and CDR2 SNEGSKA (reference sequence). DNA for the CDR3: TGCAGTGCTAGTCGCCTTGCCGGGACTCAATCGTCTGAAGCTTTCTTT. Protein: CSASRLAGTQSSEAFF.

The J gene is TRBJ2-5, the V gene TRBV5-1; 10 bases line up with TRBD1. The J segment lost 4 bases and the V segment lost 7 bases, leaving 7 bases of the junction unmatched. Germline loops: CDR1 SGHRS, CDR2 YFSETQ. This CDR3 is built from 14 residues. The CDR3 DNA is TGCGCCAGCTCCGGGACAGGGGAGGGAGAGACCCAGTACTTC. Encoded protein: CASSGTGEGETQYF.

The CDR3 coding sequence is TGTGCCAGCAGTTCCCTCTACGAGCAGTACTTC. This gives the protein CASSSLYEQYF. The chain uses TRBV12-3 or TRBV12-4 and TRBJ2-7; no clear D gene. Trimming removed 4 bases from V and 3 bases from J, with 4 bases in between. The CDR3 is 11 amino acids.

The J gene is TRBJ2-2, the V gene TRBV6-5, with D perhaps TRBD1 (6 bases). CDR3 length equals 15 residues. Germline V gene data show CDR1 as MNHEY and CDR2 as SVGAGI. The V end lost 6 bases, the J end lost 1 base, and 12 bases lay between the germline ends. CDR3 sequence: CASRPPGQNTGELFF. CDR3 bases: TGTGCCAGCAGACCACCGGGACAGAACACCGGGGAGCTGTTTTTT.

V and J are TRBV6-1 and TRBJ2-7, with 8 bases identical to TRBD1. Germline V gives CDR1 MNHNS, CDR2 SASEGT. The CDR3 loop spans 14 amino acids. The V and J ends lost 2 bases and 7 bases, in that order; junction bases with no gene match: 7. The CDR3 region is CASSEYRTGREQYV. CDR3 nucleotide sequence: TGTGCCAGCAGTGAATACAGGACAGGGCGGGAGCAGTACGTC.

This chain links TRBV6-1 with TRBJ1-5; D possibly corresponds to TRBD1 (5 bases). The CDR3 is made up of 14 amino acids. V was shortened by 3 bases and J by 7 bases, with 13 bases between the two germline ends. Germline CDR1 is MNHNS and CDR2 is SASEGT. CDR3 in amino acids: CASSDQGVGQPQHF. The CDR3 DNA reads TGTGCCAGCAGTGACCAGGGTGTGGGACAGCCCCAGCATTTT.

The genes are TRBV7-7 and TRBJ2-3; 9 bases agree with TRBD2. There are 15 residues in the CDR3. Germline V gene sequence: CDR1 SSHAT, CDR2 FNYEAQ (reference sequence). Germline trimming cut 1 base from V and 3 bases from J; bases unmatched to any gene: 2. CDR3 amino acids: CASSLVAGGTDTQYF. DNA for the CDR3: TGTGCCAGCAGCTTAGTGGCGGGGGGGACAGATACGCAGTATTTT.

Here the CDR3 reads CASSVISGNTIYF. Here the CDR3 DNA reads TGTGCCAGTAGCGTGATCTCTGGAAACACCATATATTTT. The chain is built from TRBV2 and TRBJ1-3; D remains ambiguous. Trimming cost V 9 bases and J 0 bases, with 9 bases left between them. CDR1 is SNHLY and CDR2 is FYNNEI in the germline V gene. The CDR3 is made up of 13 amino acids.

The V call is TRBV3-1 (or the pseudogene TRBV3-2), the J call TRBJ2-3; 9 nucleotides agree with TRBD2. V lost 3 bases and J lost 0; bases outside the gene matches: 1. The germline V gene has CDR1 LGHDT and CDR2 YNNKEL (reference sequence). This CDR3 has 15 residues. CDR3 nucleotides: TGTGCCAGCAGCCAGACTAGCGGTAGCACAGATACGCAGTATTTT. Amino acids: CASSQTSGSTDTQYF.

The rearrangement links TRBV10-2 to TRBJ1-5; no definite D call. V shed 6 bases and J shed 1 base, with 10 bases lying between them. Germline V gene lookup returns CDR1 WSHSY and CDR2 SAAADI. The CDR3 runs to 14 residues. Written as DNA, the CDR3 is TGCGCCAGCAGACAGAGTCGGAGCAATCAGCCCCAGCATTTT. As protein: CASRQSRSNQPQHF.

J is TRBJ1-6 and V is TRBV5-5; no firm D call. The V end lost 3 bases, the J end lost 2 bases, and 9 bases lay between the germline ends. The CDR3 extends over 15 amino acids. Germline values: CDR1 SGHKS, CDR2 YYEKEE (reference sequence). The CDR3 protein is CASSSGLTYNSPLHF. The CDR3 DNA reads as TGTGCCAGCAGCTCCGGACTGACCTATAATTCACCCCTCCACTTT.

The chain employs TRBV3-1 (or the pseudogene TRBV3-2) and TRBJ1-5, with TRBD1 matching 7 bases. Germline V gene lookup returns CDR1 LGHDT and CDR2 YNNKEL (reference sequence). The CDR3 totals 14 residues. V was pared by 1 base and J by 7 bases, with 4 bases of the junction left unmatched. The chain's CDR3 is CASSQASGGQPQHF. CDR3 nucleotides: TGTGCCAGCAGCCAAGCATCAGGGGGACAGCCCCAGCATTTT.

This clone was seen a handful of times. This rearrangement joins TRBV9 to TRBJ2-2; 8 nucleotides match TRBD1. V lost 0 bases to trimming and J lost 6 bases; unmatched junction nucleotides: 7. CDR1 SGDLS and CDR2 YYNGEE come from the germline V gene. The CDR3 is 16 amino acids. CDR3 in amino acids: CASSVDRTGTAGELFF. CDR3 bases: TGTGCCAGCAGCGTAGACAGGACAGGGACGGCCGGGGAGCTGTTTTTT.

J is TRBJ2-3 and V is TRBV23-1; 7 bases line up with TRBD2. TRBV23-1 is filed as an ORF, its function uncertain. With V trimmed by 4 bases and J by 1 base, 17 bases remained unmatched. The CDR3 spans 19 residues. The CDR3 sequence is CASSRESRSGKRGTDTQYF. In DNA, the CDR3 is TGCGCCAGCAGTCGGGAGTCTCGGAGCGGGAAAAGGGGCACAGATACGCAGTATTTT.

The chain couples TRBV29-1 to TRBJ2-3; no reliable D call. Trimming removed 3 bases from V and 5 bases from J, with 3 bases in between. CDR3 size: 10 residues. Germline V gives CDR1 SQVTM, CDR2 ANQGSEA. The DNA for the CDR3 is TGCAGCGTTGACCAAGATACGCAGTATTTT. This translates into CSVDQDTQYF.

The genes are TRBV4-2 and TRBJ2-5; TRBD2 is a possible D gene (5 bases). CDR1 and CDR2 from the germline V gene are LGHNA and YNFKEQ. This CDR3 comprises 13 residues. Trimming cost V 5 bases and J 2 bases, with 9 bases left between them. Here the CDR3 reads CASSSSGQETQYF. As DNA, the CDR3 is TGTGCCAGCAGCTCCTCGGGACAAGAGACCCAGTACTTC.

This chain uses TRBV5-1 with TRBJ2-1; 11 bases map to TRBD1. This CDR3 has 15 residues. V trimming: 3 bases; J trimming: 7 bases; junction bases outside the gene matches: 6. Germline V gene sequence: CDR1 SGHRS, CDR2 YFSETQ. Here the CDR3 reads CASSYGQGASNEQFF. In nucleotides, the CDR3 is TGCGCCAGCAGCTACGGACAGGGGGCATCGAATGAGCAGTTCTTC.

This clone was seen ten or more times. The chain recombines TRBV7-9 with TRBJ1-4; D is undetermined. The V end lost 7 bases, the J end lost 5 bases, and 14 bases lay between the germline ends. CDR1 and CDR2 (germline): SEHNR, FQNEAQ (reference sequence). The CDR3 has 14 amino acids. The CDR3 protein is CASTPRRENEKLFF. The CDR3 bases are TGTGCCAGCACCCCTCGCCGGGAGAATGAAAAACTGTTTTTT.